Below, 30 T cell receptor beta chains from the same sample are listed, as sequenced in a study of technical replicates of blood from a few donors (dated by TCRdb to 2016 to 2017). Library preparation was by the immunoSEQ multiplex PCR assay. Drawn from immuneACCESS, this table holds only the in-frame rearrangements with V and J called that TCRdb kept. Clones are partly lost; checked studies trace under half to an unresolved V gene and leave the rest unexplained. The sample profile shows under 35,000 clones; approximately 94% of them were found once. The ten largest clones take up around 4.1% of the sample. The sample taken for sequencing was PBMCs. The receptor set was obtained from a human donor in good health. Some clones in this sample may be carry-over from other donors' samples.

The chain couples TRBV19 to TRBJ1-1; D unresolved. The length of the CDR3 is 14 residues. Germline V CDR1 and CDR2: LNHDA, SQIVND (reference sequence). V was shortened by 3 bases and J by 4 bases, with 12 bases between the two germline ends. CDR3 loop: CASSIGGYLTEAFF. The CDR3 DNA reads as TGTGCCAGTAGTATCGGTGGTTATCTCACTGAAGCTTTCTTT.

The rearrangement uses TRBV6-1 and TRBJ2-1; possibly TRBD2 for D (6 bases). The CDR3 consists of 14 residues. Trimming took off 4 bases at V and 7 bases at J, with 14 bases between the two ends. The V gene's germline CDR1 is MNHNS and CDR2 SASEGT. CDR3 in amino acids: CASSVREPRNEQFF. As DNA, the CDR3 is TGTGCCAGCAGTGTGCGGGAACCTCGGAATGAGCAGTTCTTC.

The chain recombines TRBV10-3 with TRBJ2-7; the D gene is possibly TRBD1 (6 bases). V was pared by 9 bases and J by 5 bases, with 23 bases between. The CDR3 runs to 15 residues. Germline V gene data show CDR1 as ENHRY and CDR2 as SYGVKD. The CDR3 coding sequence is TGTGCCATTTCCGGGACAAGGGGAAGTGGTAACGAGCAGTACTTC. It specifies CAISGTRGSGNEQYF.

This chain links TRBV28 with TRBJ1-2; 7 bases match TRBD1. This CDR3 has 16 amino acids. Germline V CDR1 and CDR2: MDHEN, SYDVKM. The ends lost 5 bases at V and 8 bases at J; junction bases unmatched: 17. CDR3 region: CASSPDTTGKNSGYTF. CDR3 nucleotides: TGTGCCAGCAGTCCTGACACGACAGGGAAGAACAGCGGCTACACCTTC.

V usage is TRBV4-1 and J usage is TRBJ1-4; 7 nucleotides match TRBD1. Unmatched junction bases numbered 7, after V lost 4 bases and J lost 5 bases. The CDR3 covers 15 residues. Germline CDR1 is MGHRA and CDR2 is YSYEKL. The CDR3 DNA follows: TGCGCCAGCAGCCCAGGGACAGCTTTCAATGAAAAACTGTTTTTT. The encoded protein is CASSPGTAFNEKLFF.

This chain joins TRBV7-6 and TRBJ1-4; 8 bases map to TRBD1. After removal of 5 bases from V and 7 bases from J, the junction contained 6 bases not matched to a gene. The germline V gene has CDR1 SGHVS and CDR2 FNYEAQ. CDR3 length equals 14 residues. CDR3 region: CASSQDRDREKLFF. The CDR3 coding sequence is TGTGCCAGCAGCCAGGACAGGGACCGTGAAAAACTGTTTTTT.

The chain carries TRBV7-8 and TRBJ1-3; tentatively, D is TRBD1 (5 bases). V lost 4 bases, J lost 0 bases, and 10 bases lay in between. The CDR3 spans 15 residues. Germline CDR1 reads SGHVS; CDR2 reads FQNEAQ. CDR3 sequence: CASSSPTVSGNTIYF. CDR3 nucleotides: TGTGCCAGCAGCTCTCCGACAGTCTCTGGAAACACCATATATTTT.

The chain uses TRBV5-1 and TRBJ2-3; 13 bases line up with TRBD2. CDR3 length: 18 residues. The germline V gene encodes CDR1 SGHRS and CDR2 YFSETQ. V trimming: 4 bases; J trimming: 2 bases; junction bases outside the gene matches: 10. The CDR3 protein is CASSVAGTSGILTDTQYF. The CDR3 nucleotides are TGCGCCAGCAGCGTGGCCGGGACTAGCGGGATACTCACAGATACGCAGTATTTT.

The genes are TRBV9 and TRBJ2-2, with 9 bases identical to TRBD2. Germline V lookup: CDR1 SGDLS, CDR2 YYNGEE. V gave up 4 bases and J gave up 1 base; unmatched junction bases: 5. The CDR3 has 16 amino acids. The CDR3 nucleotides are TGTGCCAGCAGCCCTCGACTAGCGGTGAACACCGGGGAGCTGTTTTTT. Its protein product is CASSPRLAVNTGELFF. Together with reference TRBV9 and TRBJ2-2, the CDR3 gives the full variable domain: DSGVTQTPKHLITATGQRVTLRCSPRSGDLSVYWYQQSLDQGLQFLIQYYNGEERAKGNILERFSAQQFPDLHSELNLSSLELGDSALYFCASSPRLAVNTGELFFGEGSRLTVL.

The chain is built from TRBV5-1 and TRBJ2-3, with TRBD2 matching over 12 bases. The CDR3 covers 15 residues. Trimming cost V 4 bases and J 6 bases; bases outside gene matches: 6. Germline lookup yields CDR1 SGHRS and CDR2 YFSETQ. In DNA form, the CDR3 reads TGCGCCAGCAGCCAACTAGCGGGGGGATCGGATACGCAGTATTTT. Its translation is CASSQLAGGSDTQYF.

V usage is TRBV7-9 and J usage is TRBJ2-1; 7 bases are a match to TRBD1. Per the germline V gene, CDR1 is SEHNR and CDR2 is FQNEAQ (reference sequence). The length of the CDR3 is 16 residues. V lost 5 bases and J lost 5; bases outside the gene matches: 12. The CDR3 is CASSQAGTDPNNEQFF. Here the CDR3 DNA reads TGTGCCAGCAGCCAAGCCGGGACAGACCCTAACAATGAGCAGTTCTTC.

This sequence joins TRBV7-9 and TRBJ1-1, with D possibly TRBD1 on 6 matching bases. Trimming shortened V by 4 bases and J by 10 bases, and 19 bases separated the two germline ends. CDR1 and CDR2 from the germline V gene are SEHNR and FQNEAQ (reference sequence). The length of the CDR3 is 14 residues. The CDR3 DNA reads as TGTGCCAGCAGCTCCAGAGGGGCGGGCAGGGGAGCTTTCTTT. Translated: CASSSRGAGRGAFF.

The CDR3 is CASSNSGPGELFF. The CDR3 nucleotides are TGCGCCAGCAGCAACTCAGGGCCCGGGGAGCTGTTTTTT. This chain uses TRBV5-1 with TRBJ2-2; weak D call: TRBD1 (5 bases). The CDR3 contains 13 residues. V was pared by 4 bases and J by 6 bases, with 10 bases between. Per germline, CDR1 SGHRS and CDR2 YFSETQ.

V gene TRBV4-3 combines with J gene TRBJ2-3; D uncertain. Germline CDR1 and CDR2: LGHNA and YSLEER. V was shortened by 2 bases and J by 4 bases, with 7 bases between the two germline ends. The CDR3 is 13 residues long. CDR3 region: CASSQSRADTQYF. The CDR3 DNA sequence: TGCGCCAGCAGCCAAAGCCGGGCAGATACGCAGTATTTT.

The chain links TRBV27 to TRBJ2-7; 9 bases align to TRBD1. V dropped 2 bases and J dropped 1; count of bases not matched to a gene: 9. The germline gives CDR1 MNHEY, CDR2 SMNVEV (reference sequence). This CDR3 has 17 residues. The CDR3 sequence: CASSLTQTGGRSYEQYF. CDR3 DNA sequence: TGTGCCAGCAGTTTAACCCAGACAGGGGGTAGATCCTACGAGCAGTACTTC.

The chain couples TRBV4-1 to TRBJ1-3; 7 bases map to TRBD1. CDR1 MGHRA and CDR2 YSYEKL come from the germline V gene. The CDR3 is made up of 16 amino acids. V shed 3 bases, J shed 4 bases, and the junction held 9 bases outside the gene matches. The CDR3 DNA reads as TGCGCCAGCAGCCAGGCGCCGACAGGGTCAGGAAACACCATATATTTT. As protein: CASSQAPTGSGNTIYF.

J is TRBJ2-1 and V is TRBV7-6, with 7 bases matching TRBD2. Trimming cost V 1 base and J 7 bases; bases outside gene matches: 7. The CDR3 has 15 amino acids. Germline assignment: CDR1 SGHVS and CDR2 FNYEAQ. The CDR3 reads CASSLGAGMGNEQFF. The CDR3 DNA reads as TGTGCCAGCAGCTTAGGAGCGGGAATGGGGAATGAGCAGTTCTTC.

The chain employs TRBV6-5 and TRBJ2-7; a possible D gene is TRBD1 (6 bases). Germline-derived CDR1 and CDR2 are MNHEY and SVGAGI. Between the trimmed V and J ends, which lost 6 bases and 2 bases, there was a span of 17 bases. This CDR3 is built from 15 residues. The CDR3 DNA is TGTGCCAGCAGGAGGACAGCCATCTTGACCTACGAGCAGTACTTC. Encoded protein: CASRRTAILTYEQYF.

The rearrangement uses TRBV7-2 and TRBJ2-4, with 14 nucleotides matching TRBD2. The CDR3 runs 17 residues. Per the germline V gene, CDR1 is SGHTA and CDR2 is FQGNSA. The V and J ends lost 4 bases and 4 bases, in that order; junction bases with no gene match: 6. As DNA, the CDR3 is TGTGCCAGCAGCTCTCCGACTAGCGGGGGGGCTAAAAACATTCAGTACTTC. It yields the protein CASSSPTSGGAKNIQYF. Filled out from reference TRBV7-2 and TRBJ2-4, the complete variable domain reads GAGVSQSPSNKVTEKGKDVELRCDPISGHTALYWYRQSLGQGLEFLIYFQGNSAPDKSGLPSDRFSAERTGGSVSTLTIQRTQQEDSAVYLCASSSPTSGGAKNIQYFGAGTRLSVL.

For the CDR3, the DNA is TGTGCCAGCAGTGATTGGACGGGGGACTACGAGCAGTACTTC. It is translated as CASSDWTGDYEQYF. The chain joins TRBV2 to TRBJ2-7; the D gene is possibly TRBD2 (6 bases). This CDR3 has 14 amino acids. The ends were cut back, 3 bases at V and 3 bases at J, with 12 bases in the middle. Per germline, CDR1 SNHLY and CDR2 FYNNEI. The full variable domain, with the rest looked up from reference TRBV2 and TRBJ2-7, is EPEVTQTPSHQVTQMGQEVILRCVPISNHLYFYWYRQILGQKVEFLVSFYNNEISEKSEIFDDQFSVERPDGSNFTLKIRSTKLEDSAMYFCASSDWTGDYEQYFGPGTRLTVT.

Here the CDR3 DNA reads TGTGCCAGCTCACCCCAGGGCGGCACTGAAGCTTTCTTT. Encoded protein: CASSPQGGTEAFF. The chain carries TRBV18 and TRBJ1-1, with D maybe TRBD1 (5 bases). This CDR3 has 13 amino acids. The germline V gene has CDR1 KGHSH and CDR2 LQKENI. V was cut by 3 bases and J by 4 bases, with 9 bases left in between.

The V and J genes are TRBV29-1 and TRBJ2-5, with a possible D match to TRBD2 (6 bases). Per the germline V gene, CDR1 is SQVTM and CDR2 is ANQGSEA. Deletions cut 6 bases from V and 0 bases from J, with 14 bases between. The CDR3 runs to 14 residues. The CDR3 loop reads CSVGGPSYQETQYF. The CDR3 DNA is TGCAGCGTGGGGGGTCCGAGCTACCAAGAGACCCAGTACTTC.

CDR3 protein: CASSLLGGTLDSPLHF. The CDR3 DNA is TGCGCCAGCAGCTTATTGGGGGGGACTCTGGATTCACCCCTCCACTTT. V and J are TRBV5-1 and TRBJ1-6; perhaps TRBD1 as D (5 bases). The germline gives CDR1 SGHRS, CDR2 YFSETQ. CDR3 length: 16 residues. V was trimmed by 2 bases and J by 8 bases, leaving 17 bases between them.

The chain uses TRBV4-3 and TRBJ1-6; D might be TRBD1 (5 bases). Germline V lookup: CDR1 LGHNA, CDR2 YSLEER. This CDR3 has 15 residues. The V and J ends lost 1 base and 6 bases respectively, with 10 bases between them. The CDR3 here is CASSQVTGTNSPLHF. The CDR3 coding sequence is TGCGCCAGCAGCCAAGTTACAGGCACTAATTCACCCCTCCACTTT.

This clone occurred once. The rearrangement joins TRBV5-8 to TRBJ2-1; tentatively, D is TRBD2 (5 bases). The CDR3 sequence is 12 residues long. Germline CDR1 is SGHTS and CDR2 is YDEGEE. V was pared by 6 bases and J by 10 bases, with 14 bases between. The CDR3 DNA reads as TGTGCCAGCAACGCGGGTGTCAAGGAGCAGTTCTTC. Protein: CASNAGVKEQFF.

The CDR3 region is CAWAVGSGNTIYF. In DNA form, the CDR3 reads TGTGCCTGGGCAGTTGGCTCTGGAAACACCATATATTTT. This rearrangement joins TRBV30 to TRBJ1-3; D is undetermined. The CDR3 covers 13 residues. In germline, CDR1 is GTSNPN, CDR2 SVGIG (reference sequence). Trimming took off 5 bases at V and 0 bases at J, with 8 bases between the two ends.

The rearrangement links TRBV5-1 to TRBJ2-5; D possibly corresponds to TRBD1 (6 bases). V lost 0 bases and J lost 5, with 11 bases in between. The germline CDR1 and CDR2 sequences are SGHRS and YFSETQ. This CDR3 is built from 14 residues. The CDR3 loop is CASSLGGRSETQYF. CDR3 coding DNA: TGCGCCAGCAGCTTGGGGGGGCGCAGTGAGACCCAGTACTTC.

The rearrangement uses TRBV29-1 and TRBJ2-1, with 13 bases identical to TRBD2. The CDR3 extends over 17 amino acids. CDR1 and CDR2 (germline): SQVTM, ANQGSEA. V shed 5 bases and J 8 bases; nucleotides not matched to a gene: 15. This chain's CDR3 is CSVPGELAGGPLDEQFF. CDR3 coding DNA: TGCAGCGTTCCAGGGGAACTAGCGGGAGGGCCTTTGGATGAGCAGTTCTTC.

The J gene is TRBJ1-3, the V gene TRBV4-3, with TRBD1 matching 8 bases. The CDR3 loop spans 18 amino acids. Germline lookup yields CDR1 LGHNA and CDR2 YSLEER. J was trimmed by 7 bases and V by 4 bases; bases with no gene match: 18. This CDR3 is CASSLDPIGTGRRNTIYF. The CDR3 nucleotides are TGCGCCAGCAGCCTAGATCCCATTGGGACAGGCAGGAGGAACACCATATATTTT.

This clone was counted a single time. J is TRBJ2-3 and V is TRBV9, with 9 nucleotides matching TRBD1. J was trimmed by 4 bases and V by 0 bases; bases with no gene match: 9. From germline, CDR1 is SGDLS and CDR2 YYNGEE. This CDR3 contains 17 residues. The CDR3 nucleotides read TGTGCCAGCAGCGTAGTGCGGGACAGGGTTGGGGCAGATACGCAGTATTTT. This encodes CASSVVRDRVGADTQYF.